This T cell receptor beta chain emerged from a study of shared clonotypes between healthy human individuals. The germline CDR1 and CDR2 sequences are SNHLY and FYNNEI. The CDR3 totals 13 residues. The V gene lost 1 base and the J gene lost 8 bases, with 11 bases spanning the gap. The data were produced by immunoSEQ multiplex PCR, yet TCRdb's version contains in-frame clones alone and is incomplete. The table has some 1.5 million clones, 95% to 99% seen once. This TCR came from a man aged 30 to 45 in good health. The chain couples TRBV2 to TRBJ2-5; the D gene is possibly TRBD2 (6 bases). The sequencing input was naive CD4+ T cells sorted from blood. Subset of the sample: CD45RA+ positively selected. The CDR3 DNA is TGTGCCAGCAGTGAAGACAGCGGGTCCACCCAGTACTTC. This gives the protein CASSEDSGSTQYF.